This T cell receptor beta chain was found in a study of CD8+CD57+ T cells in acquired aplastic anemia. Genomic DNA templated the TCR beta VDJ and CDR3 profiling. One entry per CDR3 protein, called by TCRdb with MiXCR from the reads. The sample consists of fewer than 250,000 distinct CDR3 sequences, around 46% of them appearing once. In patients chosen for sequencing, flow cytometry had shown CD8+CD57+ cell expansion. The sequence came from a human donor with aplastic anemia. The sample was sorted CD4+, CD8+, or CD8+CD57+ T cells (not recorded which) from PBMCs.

The DNA of the CDR3 is TGTGCCAGCACCCCCCGGTGGGGGGATCAGCCCCAGCATTTT. Its translation: CASTPRWGDQPQHF. The chain links TRBV7-2 to TRBJ1-5; D might be TRBD1 (5 bases). Deletions cut 7 bases from V and 5 bases from J, with 15 bases between. There are 14 residues in the CDR3. Germline CDR1 is SGHTA and CDR2 is FQGNSA. The whole variable domain, remainder taken from reference TRBV7-2 and TRBJ1-5, is GAGVSQSPSNKVTEKGKDVELRCDPISGHTALYWYRQSLGQGLEFLIYFQGNSAPDKSGLPSDRFSAERTGGSVSTLTIQRTQQEDSAVYLCASTPRWGDQPQHFGDGTRLSIL.